This TCR beta chain was obtained from a study of technical replicates of blood from a few donors. The V gene lost 6 bases and the J gene lost 1 base, with 13 bases spanning the gap. CDR3 length: 15 residues. Germline CDR1 reads MDHEN; CDR2 reads SYDVKM. Using immunoSEQ multiplex PCR, the repertoire was profiled, and TCRdb retains in-frame clones only, with some absent. The sample includes about 83,000 clones, around 90% of them seen just once. This TCR was recovered from a human donor in good health. Sequencing was carried out using T cells isolated from PBMCs. This sequence joins TRBV28 and TRBJ2-1; perhaps TRBD2 as D (6 bases). CDR3 sequence reads: CASSPEEGSYNEQFF. The DNA for the CDR3 is TGTGCCAGCAGCCCTGAGGAGGGATCCTACAATGAGCAGTTCTTC. Full variable domain (remainder filled in from reference TRBV28 and TRBJ2-1): DVKVTQSSRYLVKRTGEKVFLECVQDMDHENMFWYRQDPGLGLRLIYFSYDVKMKEKGDIPEGYSVSREKKERFSLILESASTNQTSMYLCASSPEEGSYNEQFFGPGTRLTVL.